Detailed here is one T cell receptor beta chain. This clonotype was picked up many times. Its antigen is unknown. Base qualities are not at hand, and no much larger clone is one base apart. V trim: 4 bases; J trim: 9 bases; unmatched bases: 10. Its CDR3 holds 15 amino acids, cysteine through phenylalanine. Of all the DNA, just the CDR3 is kept, 45 bases in frame from base 1. Taken from the germline V gene, the CDR1 and CDR2 loops are SGHTA and FQGNSA. These data originate in a study of T-cell reconstitution after alpha-beta-depleted transplantation in children listed by TCRdb under 2016. Looking at the study overall: The study quantitatively tracked T-cell immune reconstitution after TCRalphabeta/CD19-depleted allogeneic hematopoietic cell transplantation in children using TCR repertoire profiling.

To prepare the library, PCR was applied. TCRdb names Illumina HiSeq 2500 as the instrument used. To normalize quantification of the TCRbeta repertoire, the TCR libraries were built with molecular barcoding that relied on unique molecular identifiers. In-frame beta chains were kept once TCRdb had trimmed the public reads at Q25 with fastp and called clones with MiXCR. Identical CDR3 protein sequences are pooled into one entry, listed with their most common genes and DNA. Within this sample are fewer than 130,000 distinct CDR3 sequences, with 9% to 12% of them counted one time only. The ten most abundant clones make up approximately 7.6% of the sample.

This receptor was identified in a human donor who donated a stem cell graft to a child with acute lymphoblastic leukemia. The input for sequencing was PBMCs from the stem cell graft donor, taken from the stem cell graft. Recombination joined TRBV7-2 with TRBJ1-5, with 9 bases aligning to TRBD1. The CDR3 protein is CASSSSGTGSRPQHF. The nucleotides are TGTGCCAGCAGCTCGAGCGGGACAGGGTCCCGGCCCCAGCATTTT.